This TCR beta chain was captured in a study of blood T cell repertoires in COVID-19. Assay used: immunoSEQ multiplex PCR; TCRdb lists only in-frame clones, some missing. Among 200,000 or so clones listed, roughly 88% were seen once. Sequencing used peripheral blood. This receptor was taken from a woman in her thirties or forties who had recovered from COVID-19.

The CDR3 region has the DNA TGTGCCAGCTCACCAGGCCGGGGCACTGAAGCTTTCTTT. The encoded protein is CASSPGRGTEAFF. The chain joins TRBV18 to TRBJ1-1; D not resolved. From germline, CDR1 is KGHSH and CDR2 LQKENI. Trimming cost V 2 bases and J 4 bases, with 8 bases left between them. The CDR3 is 13 residues long. Variable domain in full (rest from reference TRBV18 and TRBJ1-1): NAGVMQNPRHLVRRRGQEARLRCSPMKGHSHVYWYRQLPEEGLKFMVYLQKENIIDESGMPKERFSAEFPKEGPSILRIQQVVRGDSAAYFCASSPGRGTEAFFGQGTRLTVV.